The clone carrying this T cell receptor (beta chain) was counted at least ten times. This entry is derived from a study of T cells after yellow fever vaccination. Study-level information: The fractions with low cell numbers were processed using SMART-Seq v4 Ultra Low Input.

The CDR3 runs to 15 residues. Between the trimmed V and J ends, which lost 2 bases and 0 bases, there was a span of 9 bases. Per the germline V gene, CDR1 is SGHRS and CDR2 is YFSETQ. A process of 5'RACE template switching, which added a universal primer site and UMIs, was used to make TCR cDNA. MiXCR, applied by TCRdb to the 5' RACE reads, yields one record per CDR3 protein. The sample gives approximately 600,000 distinct CDR3 sequences, approximately 13% of which show up once; around 14% is in the top ten. Sequencing was performed on PBMCs, taken on the day of the yellow fever booster vaccination. The gene calls are TRBV5-1 and TRBJ2-1; D unresolved. The clonotype comes from a man aged 25-45 years who received the YFV17D yellow fever vaccine. The CDR3 spells CASSFRRASYNEQFF. The DNA for the CDR3 is TGCGCCAGCAGCTTCCGACGGGCCTCCTACAATGAGCAGTTCTTC. Using reference TRBV5-1 and TRBJ2-1 for the parts outside the CDR3, the full variable domain is KAGVTQTPRYLIKTRGQQVTLSCSPISGHRSVSWYQQTPGQGLQFLFEYFSETQRNKGNFPGRFSGRQFSNSRSEMNVSTLELGDSALYLCASSFRRASYNEQFFGPGTRLTVL.